A single sample gave rise to the 29 T cell receptor beta chains below, sequenced in a study of blood T cell repertoires in COVID-19 (TCRdb year 2020). The library relied on the immunoSEQ multiplex PCR assay. Not all clones reach the TCRdb copy of this immuneACCESS table, which keeps in-frame sequences only. Checked studies attribute under half of the gap to unresolved V genes and leave the rest unexplained. Here the sample has some 380,000 clones; about 87% occur a single time. The ten top clones hold 1% to 1.5% of the sample. The sequenced sample was PBMCs or T cells enriched from blood (not recorded which). These receptors came from a young man who had recovered from COVID-19.

This clone was counted once. The CDR3 bases are TGTGCCACCAGCGGATCGCGAGGGGACATATTATGGGGGAATGAGCAGTTCTTC. This translates into CATSGSRGDILWGNEQFF. The J gene is TRBJ2-1, the V gene TRBV15; maybe TRBD1 (6 bases). Trimming took 5 bases from V and 7 from J, leaving 27 bases between them. This CDR3 spans 18 amino acids. Germline CDR1 is LNHNV and CDR2 is YYDKDF (reference sequence). Full variable domain (missing parts from reference TRBV15 and TRBJ2-1): DAMVIQNPRYQVTQFGKPVTLSCSQTLNHNVMYWYQQKSSQAPKLLFHYYDKDFNNEADTPDNFQSRRPNTSFCFLDIRSPGLGDTAMYLCATSGSRGDILWGNEQFFGPGTRLTVL.

The V gene is TRBV27, the J gene TRBJ2-3; 9 nucleotides agree with TRBD1. Germline trimming cut 5 bases from V and 3 bases from J; bases unmatched to any gene: 6. CDR1 MNHEY and CDR2 SMNVEV come from the germline V gene (reference sequence). The length of the CDR3 is 15 residues. The CDR3 DNA reads TGTGCCAGCAGTCCCCGGGACAGGGTAACAGATACGCAGTATTTT. Translated: CASSPRDRVTDTQYF.

The V call is TRBV19, the J call TRBJ1-2; 11 bases match TRBD1. The germline gives CDR1 LNHDA, CDR2 SQIVND (reference sequence). V lost 5 bases, J lost 5 bases, and 7 bases stayed unmatched. The CDR3 is 15 residues long. CDR3 loop: CASSGEGQGAYGYTF. The CDR3, as DNA: TGTGCCAGTAGTGGGGAAGGACAGGGGGCGTATGGCTACACCTTC.

The chain combines TRBV7-7 with TRBJ1-5; D is perhaps TRBD1 (5 bases). Germline V gene sequence: CDR1 SSHAT, CDR2 FNYEAQ (reference sequence). The CDR3 extends over 17 amino acids. Trimming took off 5 bases at V and 6 bases at J, with 23 bases between the two ends. This CDR3 is CASSPLAGGRSSQPQHF. DNA for the CDR3: TGTGCCAGCAGCCCTCTGGCGGGGGGTAGATCCAGTCAGCCCCAGCATTTT.

V usage is TRBV12-5 and J usage is TRBJ1-1, with TRBD1 identical over 7 bases. J was trimmed by 0 bases and V by 6 bases; bases with no gene match: 7. The CDR3 has 15 amino acids. The germline V gene has CDR1 LGHNT and CDR2 FRNRAP. This CDR3 reads CASGPRGVMNTEAFF. CDR3 nucleotides: TGTGCTAGTGGGCCCAGGGGGGTGATGAACACTGAAGCTTTCTTT. Full variable domain (remainder filled in from reference TRBV12-5 and TRBJ1-1): DARVTQTPRHKVTEMGQEVTMRCQPILGHNTVFWYRQTMMQGLELLAYFRNRAPLDDSGMPKDRFSAEMPDATLATLKIQPSEPRDSAVYFCASGPRGVMNTEAFFGQGTRLTVV.

This clone was found a few times. The chain carries TRBV7-2 and TRBJ2-3; 7 positions match TRBD2. Germline V gene sequence: CDR1 SGHTA, CDR2 FQGNSA. The V segment lost 1 base and the J segment 12 bases; nucleotides outside the gene matches: 7. There are 13 residues in the CDR3. As DNA, the CDR3 is TGTGCCAGCAGCTTAGTAATCGGGGGGTCCCAGTATTTT. It translates to CASSLVIGGSQYF.

The rearrangement links TRBV19 to TRBJ1-2, with a tentative D call TRBD1 (6 bases). Germline CDR1 is LNHDA and CDR2 is SQIVND (reference sequence). CDR3 length: 14 residues. Deletions cut 8 bases from V and 0 bases from J, with 13 bases between. CDR3 coding DNA: TGTGCCAGTTCTGGACAGAGACCTAACTATGGCTACACCTTC. Encoded protein: CASSGQRPNYGYTF.

The chain couples TRBV27 to TRBJ1-1; D possibly corresponds to TRBD1 (5 bases). Deletions cut 9 bases from V and 6 bases from J, with 17 bases between. This CDR3 comprises 13 residues. CDR1 and CDR2 (germline): MNHEY, SMNVEV (reference sequence). CDR3 nucleotides: TGTGCCAGTCAGGGTATCCCTCGGGCTGAAGCTTTCTTT. It specifies CASQGIPRAEAFF.

J is TRBJ2-7 and V is TRBV30; D possibly corresponds to TRBD1 (5 bases). The germline gives CDR1 GTSNPN, CDR2 SVGIG (reference sequence). This CDR3 is 15 amino acids long. Trimming took off 0 bases at V and 6 bases at J, with 18 bases between the two ends. The CDR3 is CAWSVLSGRVTEQYF. DNA of the CDR3: TGTGCCTGGAGTGTACTTTCGGGCAGGGTGACCGAGCAGTACTTC.

The gene calls are TRBV19 and TRBJ2-2, with TRBD2 identical over 9 bases. The CDR3 contains 15 residues. Per germline, CDR1 LNHDA and CDR2 SQIVND (reference sequence). V shed 5 bases, J shed 4 bases, and the junction held 5 bases outside the gene matches. The CDR3 loop reads CASSLPGLATGELFF. The CDR3 DNA reads TGTGCCAGTAGTTTACCGGGACTAGCCACCGGGGAGCTGTTTTTT.

The chain combines TRBV19 with TRBJ1-1, with D possibly matching TRBD1 (5 bases). The CDR3 totals 12 residues. Trimming took 9 bases from V and 1 from J, leaving 9 bases between them. CDR1 is LNHDA, CDR2 SQIVND, per germline (reference sequence). CDR3 coding DNA: TGTGCCAGCCGGAGGGGGAACACTGAAGCTTTCTTT. Encoded protein: CASRRGNTEAFF.

Notes on this clone: One end of the junction varies from germline; a read error may be responsible. The chain couples TRBV30 to TRBJ1-4; a weak D match, TRBD1 (5 bases). Germline loops: CDR1 GTSNPN, CDR2 SVGIG (reference sequence). This CDR3 region has 13 residues. CDR3 sequence reads: CTCPGPGGEKLFF. The DNA of the CDR3 is TGTACCTGCCCGGGGCCCGGGGGTGAAAAACTGTTTTTT.

The chain recombines TRBV7-9 with TRBJ1-2; the match to TRBD1 covers 7 bases. From germline, CDR1 is SEHNR and CDR2 FQNEAQ (reference sequence). CDR3 size: 18 residues. V dropped 4 bases and J dropped 7; count of bases not matched to a gene: 21. The CDR3 region is CASSSSLRPTGAGSGYTF. The CDR3 region has the DNA TGTGCCAGCAGCTCCTCCCTACGACCTACAGGGGCTGGAAGTGGCTACACCTTC.

The chain is built from TRBV5-1 and TRBJ2-2; TRBD1 aligns across 10 bases. The V gene's germline CDR1 is SGHRS and CDR2 YFSETQ. Losses at the gene ends were 4 bases for V and 4 bases for J; bases not matched to a gene: 7. The CDR3 length is 16 residues. The CDR3, as DNA: TGCGCCAGCAGCCCCGGGACAGGGGACCGCACCGGGGAGCTGTTTTTT. This encodes CASSPGTGDRTGELFF.

The J gene is TRBJ2-7, the V gene TRBV10-3; 10 bases align to TRBD1. V lost 8 bases, J lost 2 bases, and 6 bases stayed unmatched. The CDR3 spans 14 residues. Germline values: CDR1 ENHRY, CDR2 SYGVKD. CDR3 in DNA: TGTGCCATCGGATCCGGGACAGGGGCCTACGAGCAGTACTTC. It specifies CAIGSGTGAYEQYF.

In this sample, this clone turned up a few times. The gene calls are TRBV5-4 and TRBJ2-7, with 9 positions matching TRBD1. This CDR3 is built from 15 residues. Looked up from germline, CDR1 is SGHNT and CDR2 is YYREEE (reference sequence). After removal of 0 bases from V and 0 bases from J, the junction contained 1 base not matched to a gene. CDR3 protein: CASSLGQGVSYEQYF. In DNA form, the CDR3 reads TGTGCCAGCAGCTTGGGACAGGGGGTCTCCTACGAGCAGTACTTC.

V gene TRBV6-5 combines with J gene TRBJ1-2; a possible D gene is TRBD1 (5 bases). The CDR3 sequence is 14 residues long. Trimming took off 6 bases at V and 4 bases at J, with 15 bases between the two ends. Germline lookup yields CDR1 MNHEY and CDR2 SVGAGI. The CDR3 coding sequence is TGTGCCAGCAGCGGGGCGACGGGGGGCTATGGCTACACCTTC. It encodes CASSGATGGYGYTF.

The chain links TRBV27 to TRBJ1-1; tentative D call: TRBD1 (6 bases). The CDR3 extends over 14 amino acids. The germline V gene encodes CDR1 MNHEY and CDR2 SMNVEV (reference sequence). V gave up 5 bases and J gave up 1 base, with 11 bases separating them. CDR3 loop: CASSTGQPNTEAFF. CDR3 coding DNA: TGTGCCAGCAGTACAGGACAGCCGAACACTGAAGCTTTCTTT.

The chain combines TRBV19 with TRBJ1-5, with D tentatively TRBD1 (5 bases). Germline V gene data show CDR1 as LNHDA and CDR2 as SQIVND (reference sequence). The germline V and J ends were trimmed by 3 bases and 5 bases, with 11 bases remaining between them. This CDR3 region has 14 residues. The CDR3 sequence is CASSIFGADQPQHF. CDR3 nucleotide sequence: TGTGCCAGTAGTATTTTTGGGGCGGATCAGCCCCAGCATTTT.

About this clone: Other DNA sequences in the same sample also yield this CDR3. The V gene is TRBV7-9, the J gene TRBJ1-2; 7 bases line up with TRBD1. Unmatched junction bases numbered 7, after V lost 3 bases and J lost 3 bases. The CDR3 sequence is 15 residues long. Looked up from germline, CDR1 is SEHNR and CDR2 is FQNEAQ (reference sequence). CDR3 sequence reads: CASSLRQGGDYGYTF. The CDR3 DNA sequence: TGTGCCAGCAGCTTGCGACAGGGCGGTGACTATGGCTACACCTTC.

The V gene is TRBV6-5, the J gene TRBJ1-5; possibly TRBD1 for D (5 bases). V was shortened by 9 bases and J by 7 bases, with 19 bases between the two germline ends. CDR1 and CDR2 from the germline V gene are MNHEY and SVGAGI. The length of the CDR3 is 14 residues. The CDR3 nucleotides are TGTGCCAGTCATGGTGGTGGGGCAGGGCAGCCCCAGCATTTT. It encodes CASHGGGAGQPQHF.

This rearrangement joins TRBV27 to TRBJ1-3, with D perhaps TRBD1 (5 bases). The CDR3 is 14 residues long. CDR1 and CDR2 from the germline V gene are MNHEY and SMNVEV (reference sequence). Trimming shortened V by 3 bases and J by 6 bases, and 12 bases separated the two germline ends. CDR3 bases: TGTGCCAGCAGTTTGGGGGGGGATCCAAACACCATATATTTT. Its protein product is CASSLGGDPNTIYF.

V is TRBV2 and J is TRBJ2-1; 8 nucleotides line up with TRBD2. This CDR3 region has 18 residues. Germline CDR1 is SNHLY and CDR2 is FYNNEI. V trimming: 1 base; J trimming: 7 bases; junction bases outside the gene matches: 15. The CDR3 here is CASSEGLAGLSLSNEQFF. CDR3 nucleotides: TGTGCCAGCAGTGAAGGGCTAGCGGGCCTCTCCCTGAGTAATGAGCAGTTCTTC.

The J gene is TRBJ2-1, the V gene TRBV10-3; 10 nucleotides line up with TRBD2. V trimming: 2 bases; J trimming: 9 bases; junction bases outside the gene matches: 7. Per germline, CDR1 ENHRY and CDR2 SYGVKD. The CDR3 length is 15 residues. The CDR3 nucleotides read TGTGCCATCAGTGAGCGAGCGGGGGGGCCCGGTGAGCAGTTCTTC. It is translated as CAISERAGGPGEQFF.

V usage is TRBV19 and J usage is TRBJ1-3; D is possibly TRBD1 (5 bases). Germline V gene lookup returns CDR1 LNHDA and CDR2 SQIVND (reference sequence). V shed 6 bases and J shed 0 bases, with 15 bases lying between them. The CDR3 loop spans 16 amino acids. CDR3 DNA sequence: TGTGCCAGTAGAGACGGGACTCTGAGCTCTGGAAACACCATATATTTT. This codes for CASRDGTLSSGNTIYF.

The rearrangement joins TRBV10-3 to TRBJ1-2; no clear D gene. V was clipped by 7 bases and J by 5 bases, with 17 bases between them. The CDR3 is 14 amino acids. Germline V CDR1 and CDR2: ENHRY, SYGVKD. CDR3 sequence: CAIKRPGEIYGYTF. The CDR3 DNA reads as TGTGCCATCAAACGCCCGGGTGAGATTTATGGCTACACCTTC.

In nucleotides, the CDR3 is TGCAGTGCTAGTGGGACAGGTAGAACAGATACGCAGTATTTT. It translates to CSASGTGRTDTQYF. The chain couples TRBV20-1 to TRBJ2-3; 8 nucleotides agree with TRBD1. The V and J ends lost 3 bases and 3 bases, in that order; junction bases with no gene match: 5. The germline V gene encodes CDR1 DFQATT and CDR2 SNEGSKA (reference sequence). This CDR3 comprises 14 residues.

The chain is built from TRBV9 and TRBJ2-1; 15 bases align to TRBD2. Germline CDR1 and CDR2: SGDLS and YYNGEE. V trimming: 3 bases; J trimming: 4 bases; junction bases outside the gene matches: 5. There are 17 residues in the CDR3. CDR3 DNA: TGTGCCAGCAGCGGTGGACTAGCGGGGGGGATATACAATGAGCAGTTCTTC. This translates into CASSGGLAGGIYNEQFF.

The chain links TRBV20-1 to TRBJ1-2; a weak D match, TRBD1 (5 bases). Trimming shortened V by 3 bases and J by 8 bases, and 7 bases separated the two germline ends. The CDR3 sequence is 10 residues long. The germline V gene encodes CDR1 DFQATT and CDR2 SNEGSKA (reference sequence). The CDR3 nucleotides read TGCAGTGCTAGGGAGGGGGGCTACACCTTC. This encodes CSAREGGYTF.